This TCR beta chain was sequenced for a study of patients and donors after allogeneic stem cell transplantation. V lost 3 bases and J lost 7, with 12 bases in between. The length of the CDR3 is 14 residues. This clonotype was seen repeatedly, ten times or more. TCRdb re-analysed the RT-PCR reads in MiXCR, keeping a single row per CDR3 protein. The sample shows roughly 250,000 distinct CDR3 sequences, 13% to 15% of them seen only once. The J gene is TRBJ1-4, the V gene TRBV12-3 or TRBV12-4; D may be TRBD1 (6 bases). Sequences were obtained from blood, either unsorted or a sorted T cell fraction (not recorded which). The source is a human donor who was either an allogeneic HSCT recipient or a stem cell or donor lymphocyte infusion donor (not recorded which). It is not recorded whose cells these are; they may come from a transplant donor. In DNA, the CDR3 is TGTGCCAGCAGTTTCAGGCAGGGGAGTGAAAAACTGTTTTTT. Translation: CASSFRQGSEKLFF.